The present T cell receptor beta chain was sequenced within a study of beta chain features in type 1 diabetes. Study details: Patients looked much like healthy donors when it came to age, gender and cell yields. Broader study findings: Type 1 diabetes patients showed a moderate but significant shortening of TCRB CDR3s in all four CD4+ subsets. Using cDNA template may skew counts toward highly expressing activated cells. VDJ junctions from patients with type 1 diabetes contained fewer insertions and more deletions.

The investigators reverse transcribed all of the isolated RNA, so they sequenced expressed TCRB transcripts. Generated by immunoSEQ multiplex PCR, the TCRdb table keeps only in-frame clones and is missing some. The sample has some 230,000 clones, 9.6% seen once. This clone was seen ten or more times. What it binds is unknown. Trimming took 6 bases from V and 2 from J, leaving 10 bases between them. The CDR3 contains 14 residues. Germline values: CDR1 SGHTA, CDR2 FQGNSA. This rearrangement joins TRBV7-2 to TRBJ2-2; D is possibly TRBD1 (5 bases). This clonotype was sampled from a woman younger than 35 in good health. The sequencing input was naive CD4+ T cells from blood. The CDR3 spells CASRQGSNTGELFF. CDR3 nucleotide sequence: TGTGCCAGCAGGCAGGGATCCAACACCGGGGAGCTGTTTTTT.